This is a list of T cell receptor beta chains from one sample in a study of blood T cell repertoires in COVID-19. Assay used: immunoSEQ multiplex PCR; TCRdb lists only in-frame clones, some missing. The table shows some 300,000 clones, with 65% to 90% occurring only once. Source material: peripheral blood. These receptor sequences come from a woman between 70 and 85 years old with COVID-19, enrolled during active disease. CDR3s include the opening cysteine and the closing phenylalanine or tryptophan. A D gene is named only where the DNA matches it firmly. Clone sizes are given selectively: once, few, many, or a class where the clone is expanded.

v_call: TRBV28; d_call: -; j_call: TRBJ1-1; clone_size: -; cdr3_nt: TGTGCCAGCACCGCAGGCCGGGGGAACACTGAAGCTTTCTTT; cdr3_aa: CASTAGRGNTEAFF
v_call: TRBV2; d_call: -; j_call: TRBJ1-3; clone_size: -; cdr3_nt: TGTGCCAGCAGTGTCGAGGGAACTGGAAACACCATATATTTT; cdr3_aa: CASSVEGTGNTIYF
v_call: TRBV7-3; d_call: -; j_call: TRBJ2-7; clone_size: -; cdr3_nt: TGTGCCAGCAGCTACCAGACAGGTTCTTCCTACGAGCAGTACTTC; cdr3_aa: CASSYQTGSSYEQYF
v_call: TRBV13; d_call: TRBD1; j_call: TRBJ1-6; clone_size: -; cdr3_nt: TGTGCCAGCAGCCTAACCGGGACAGGGGGCGTAAATTCACCCCTCCACTTT; cdr3_aa: CASSLTGTGGVNSPLHF
v_call: TRBV7-7; d_call: TRBD1; j_call: TRBJ2-1; clone_size: -; cdr3_nt: TGTGCCAGCAGCTTAGGCAGGGGGCCCTCAAATGAGCAGTTCTTC; cdr3_aa: CASSLGRGPSNEQFF
v_call: TRBV7-8; d_call: TRBD2; j_call: TRBJ2-3; clone_size: -; cdr3_nt: TGTGCCAGCAGCCTAACAGCGGGGGGGGCGTCTAATACGCAGTATTTT; cdr3_aa: CASSLTAGGASNTQYF
v_call: TRBV9; d_call: TRBD2; j_call: TRBJ2-1; clone_size: -; cdr3_nt: TGTGCCAGCAGCGTAGGGACTAGCGGGGGTTCATATGAGCAGTTCTTC; cdr3_aa: CASSVGTSGGSYEQFF
v_call: TRBV7-9; d_call: TRBD2; j_call: TRBJ2-5; clone_size: -; cdr3_nt: TGTGCCAGCAGCCCCGGACTAGCGGGGTCAGAGACCCAGTACTTC; cdr3_aa: CASSPGLAGSETQYF
v_call: TRBV9; d_call: TRBD1; j_call: TRBJ2-1; clone_size: -; cdr3_nt: TGTGCCAGCAGCAGACAGGGGGCCGACAATGAGCAGTTCTTC; cdr3_aa: CASSRQGADNEQFF
v_call: TRBV5-4; d_call: TRBD2; j_call: TRBJ2-1; clone_size: -; cdr3_nt: TGTGCCAGCAGCTTGGCTTTTACGCCTCTAGCGGGGGGAGGGGAGCAGTTCTTC; cdr3_aa: CASSLAFTPLAGGGEQFF
v_call: TRBV28; d_call: -; j_call: TRBJ2-7; clone_size: -; cdr3_nt: TGTGCCAGCAGCCCGCCGGAGGCAGGAGGTCACGAGCAGTACTTC; cdr3_aa: CASSPPEAGGHEQYF
v_call: TRBV5-6; d_call: TRBD1; j_call: TRBJ1-1; clone_size: -; cdr3_nt: TGTGCCAGCAGCTTTACAGGGGGGAGCACTGAAGCTTTCTTT; cdr3_aa: CASSFTGGSTEAFF
v_call: TRBV27; d_call: TRBD2; j_call: TRBJ2-1; clone_size: -; cdr3_nt: TGTGCCAGCAGTTTAGAGCGGGGGGGTTACAATGAGCAGTTCTTC; cdr3_aa: CASSLERGGYNEQFF
v_call: TRBV5-1; d_call: -; j_call: TRBJ2-7; clone_size: -; cdr3_nt: TGCGCCAGCAGCTTGATGGCAGGGCTAGAGTACGAGCAGTACTTC; cdr3_aa: CASSLMAGLEYEQYF
v_call: TRBV30; d_call: TRBD1; j_call: TRBJ2-7; clone_size: -; cdr3_nt: TGTGCCTGGAGGATTTCAGGGGGAAGGGAGCAGTACTTC; cdr3_aa: CAWRISGGREQYF
v_call: TRBV10-1; d_call: -; j_call: TRBJ2-1; clone_size: -; cdr3_nt: TGCGCCAGCAGCCCCGCTAGAAATTCCTACAATGAGCAGTTCTTC; cdr3_aa: CASSPARNSYNEQFF
v_call: TRBV29-1; d_call: TRBD1; j_call: TRBJ1-4; clone_size: -; cdr3_nt: TGCAGCGTAGGACAGGGGGATGAAAAACTGTTTTTT; cdr3_aa: CSVGQGDEKLFF
v_call: TRBV7-6; d_call: TRBD2; j_call: TRBJ2-7; clone_size: -; cdr3_nt: TGTGCCAGCAGACTGGGAGCGGGGGAGGGCATCGAGCAGTACTTC; cdr3_aa: CASRLGAGEGIEQYF
v_call: TRBV2; d_call: -; j_call: TRBJ2-7; clone_size: -; cdr3_nt: TGTGCCAGCAGTGGCGACTACGAGCAGTACTTC; cdr3_aa: CASSGDYEQYF
v_call: TRBV20-1; d_call: -; j_call: TRBJ2-7; clone_size: -; cdr3_nt: TGCAGTGCCCCCGCTGGGCGCGAGCAGTACTTC; cdr3_aa: CSAPAGREQYF
v_call: TRBV10-3; d_call: -; j_call: TRBJ1-5; clone_size: once; cdr3_nt: TGTGCCATCAGTGAGTGGCAGGGTGGCAATCAGCCCCAGCATTTT; cdr3_aa: CAISEWQGGNQPQHF
v_call: TRBV7-2; d_call: -; j_call: TRBJ2-5; clone_size: -; cdr3_nt: TGTGCCAGCAGCTTAGAGGAGGGGAAGACCCAGTACTTC; cdr3_aa: CASSLEEGKTQYF
v_call: TRBV7-9; d_call: TRBD1; j_call: TRBJ1-2; clone_size: -; cdr3_nt: TGTGCCAGCAGCTTAGTAGGGGGCTACTATGGCTACACCTTC; cdr3_aa: CASSLVGGYYGYTF
v_call: TRBV28; d_call: TRBD2; j_call: TRBJ2-5; clone_size: -; cdr3_nt: TGTGCCAGCAGTTTATTCCTACTAGCGGGGGGCGGGGAGACCCAGTACTTC; cdr3_aa: CASSLFLLAGGGETQYF
v_call: TRBV4-2; d_call: TRBD2; j_call: TRBJ2-3; clone_size: -; cdr3_nt: TGTGCCAGCAGCGGGCGACTAGCGGGGATGGGGACGGATACGCAGTATTTT; cdr3_aa: CASSGRLAGMGTDTQYF
v_call: TRBV2; d_call: TRBD1; j_call: TRBJ2-3; clone_size: -; cdr3_nt: TGTGCCAGCCTGCTGGACAGGAGCACAGATACGCAGTATTTT; cdr3_aa: CASLLDRSTDTQYF
v_call: TRBV5-1; d_call: -; j_call: TRBJ2-7; clone_size: once; cdr3_nt: TGCGCCAGCAGCTTGGACGGGGGACCCACCTACGAGCAGTACTTC; cdr3_aa: CASSLDGGPTYEQYF
v_call: TRBV10-3; d_call: -; j_call: TRBJ2-7; clone_size: -; cdr3_nt: TGTGCCATCAGTCAGGGGCCCAGGAGCTCCTACGAGCAGTACTTC; cdr3_aa: CAISQGPRSSYEQYF